This T cell receptor (beta chain) was identified in a study of blood T cell repertoires in COVID-19. Study summary: Acute-phase and convalescent COVID-19 samples originated in the United States, Italy and Spain. T cells, B-cell-depleted T cells, or PBMCs provided the cDNA or gDNA that served as material.

Original processing methods: Estimates of nucleated cell counts were drawn from the amplification of reference gene primers. Method: immunoSEQ multiplex PCR; TCRdb's copy keeps in-frame clones and lacks some. That table gives V, J and clone size, and the DNA gave D and trimming. The data hold 100,000 or so clones, with 81% observed a single time. CDR3 length: 15 residues. Per the germline V gene, CDR1 is SGHRS and CDR2 is YFSETQ. The V gene end was trimmed by 4 bases and the J gene end by 8 bases; junction bases not matched to a gene: 11. The gene calls are TRBV5-1 and TRBJ2-1; 8 bases agree with TRBD2. The sequence came from a man at least 80 years old with acute or convalescent COVID-19. Sequencing used peripheral blood. CDR3 coding DNA: TGCGCCAGCAGCCCCGCGGGGGGACCCTTAGATGAGCAGTTCTTC. Translated, it gives CASSPAGGPLDEQFF.